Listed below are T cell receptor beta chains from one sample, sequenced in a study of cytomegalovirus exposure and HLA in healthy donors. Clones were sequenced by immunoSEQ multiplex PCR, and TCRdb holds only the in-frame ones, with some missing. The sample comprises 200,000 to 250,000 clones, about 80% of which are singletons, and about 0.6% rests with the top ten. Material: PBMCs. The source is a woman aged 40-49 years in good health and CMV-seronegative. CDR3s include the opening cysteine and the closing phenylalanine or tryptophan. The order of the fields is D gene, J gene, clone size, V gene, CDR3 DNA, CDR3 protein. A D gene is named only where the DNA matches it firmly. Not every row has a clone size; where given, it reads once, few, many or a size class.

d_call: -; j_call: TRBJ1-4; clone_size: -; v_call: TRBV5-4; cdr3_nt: TGTGCCAGCAGCTTGGAAGGAGGGCCTAATGAAAAACTGTTTTTT; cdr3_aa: CASSLEGGPNEKLFF
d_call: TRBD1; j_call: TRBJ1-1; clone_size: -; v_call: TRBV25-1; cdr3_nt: TGTGCCAGCAGTGAACGAAGGACAGGGGGCGGGAAAGCTTTCTTT; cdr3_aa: CASSERRTGGGKAFF
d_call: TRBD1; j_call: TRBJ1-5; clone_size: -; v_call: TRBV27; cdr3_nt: TGTGCCAGCAGTTTATTTGGCAGGGGGAACCAGCCCCAGCATTTT; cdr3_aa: CASSLFGRGNQPQHF
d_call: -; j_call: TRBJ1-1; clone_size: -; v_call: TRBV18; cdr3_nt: TGTGCCAGCTCAGTCGGTGGGAACACTGAAGCTTTCTTT; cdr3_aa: CASSVGGNTEAFF
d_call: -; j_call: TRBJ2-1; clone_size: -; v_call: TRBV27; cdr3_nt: TGTGCCAGCAGTTTAAGCCTAGCGATGAGTGAGCAGTTCTTC; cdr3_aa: CASSLSLAMSEQFF
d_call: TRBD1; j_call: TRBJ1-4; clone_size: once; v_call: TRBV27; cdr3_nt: TGTGCCAGCAGCCTCGGACAGGGCGGGGAAAAACTGTTTTTT; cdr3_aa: CASSLGQGGEKLFF
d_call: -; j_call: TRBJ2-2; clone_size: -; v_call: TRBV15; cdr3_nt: TGTGCCACCAGCAGACCCCCGGCGGGGGCGCGGGCCGGGGAGCTGTTTTTT; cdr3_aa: CATSRPPAGARAGELFF
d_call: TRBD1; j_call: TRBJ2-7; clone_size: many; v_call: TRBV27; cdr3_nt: TGTGCCAGCAGTTTACTACAGGGGGGCTCCGAGCAGTACTTC; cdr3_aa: CASSLLQGGSEQYF
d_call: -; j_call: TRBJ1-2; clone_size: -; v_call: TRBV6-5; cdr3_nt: TGTGCCAGCAGAACAGAGTCTAACTATGGCTACACCTTC; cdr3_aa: CASRTESNYGYTF
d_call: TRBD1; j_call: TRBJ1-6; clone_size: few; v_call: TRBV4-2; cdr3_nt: TGTGCCAGCAGCCGACTAGGGACAGGGGACTCACCCCTCCACTTT; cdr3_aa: CASSRLGTGDSPLHF
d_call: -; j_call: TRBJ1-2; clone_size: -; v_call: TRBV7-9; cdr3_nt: TGTGCCAGCAGCTTAAATACGGGGATTGGCTACACCTTC; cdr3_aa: CASSLNTGIGYTF
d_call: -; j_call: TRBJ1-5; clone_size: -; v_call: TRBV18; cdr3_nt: TGTGCCAGCTCACCACTGCCAGGGAATCAGCCCCAGCATTTT; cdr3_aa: CASSPLPGNQPQHF
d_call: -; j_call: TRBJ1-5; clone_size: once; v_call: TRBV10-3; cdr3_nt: TGTGCCATCAGCAACCCCGGGACAACCCAGCCCCAGCATTTT; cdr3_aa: CAISNPGTTQPQHF
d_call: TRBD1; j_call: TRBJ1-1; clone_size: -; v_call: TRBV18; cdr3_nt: TGTGCCAGCTCACAGGGGGCGCGCACTGAAGCTTTCTTT; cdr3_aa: CASSQGARTEAFF
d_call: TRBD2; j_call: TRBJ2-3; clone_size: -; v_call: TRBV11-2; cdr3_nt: TGTGCCAGCAGCTTATTACTAGCGGGGAGAACAGATACGCAGTATTTT; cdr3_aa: CASSLLLAGRTDTQYF
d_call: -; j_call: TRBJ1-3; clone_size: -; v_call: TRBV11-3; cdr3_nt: TGTGCCAGCAGCCCGGAGGCGGGCTCTGGAAACACCATATATTTT; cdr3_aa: CASSPEAGSGNTIYF
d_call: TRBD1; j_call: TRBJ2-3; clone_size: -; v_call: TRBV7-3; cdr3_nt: TGTGCCAGCAGCACCGGGACAGGCACGAATACGCAGTATTTT; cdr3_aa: CASSTGTGTNTQYF
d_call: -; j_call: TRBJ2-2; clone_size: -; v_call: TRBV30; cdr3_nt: TGTGCCTGGAGTATCAGGGTATTGGGCAACACCGGGGAGCTGTTTTTT; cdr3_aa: CAWSIRVLGNTGELFF
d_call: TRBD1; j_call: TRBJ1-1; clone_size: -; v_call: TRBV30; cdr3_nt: TGTGCCTGGAGTTCCGGGACAGTGAACACTGAAGCTTTCTTT; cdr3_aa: CAWSSGTVNTEAFF
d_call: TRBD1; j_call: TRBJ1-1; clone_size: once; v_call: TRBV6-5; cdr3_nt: TGTGCCAGCAGGCCTAGACAGGGGACGAACACTGAAGCTTTCTTT; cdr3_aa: CASRPRQGTNTEAFF
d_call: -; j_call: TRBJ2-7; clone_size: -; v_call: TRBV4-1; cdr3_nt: TGCGCCAGCAGCCAACCAGACAGCGAGCAGTACTTC; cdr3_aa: CASSQPDSEQYF
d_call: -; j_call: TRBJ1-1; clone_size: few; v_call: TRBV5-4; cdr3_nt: TGTGCCAGCAGCTCCTCCTACACTGAAGCTTTCTTT; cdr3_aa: CASSSSYTEAFF